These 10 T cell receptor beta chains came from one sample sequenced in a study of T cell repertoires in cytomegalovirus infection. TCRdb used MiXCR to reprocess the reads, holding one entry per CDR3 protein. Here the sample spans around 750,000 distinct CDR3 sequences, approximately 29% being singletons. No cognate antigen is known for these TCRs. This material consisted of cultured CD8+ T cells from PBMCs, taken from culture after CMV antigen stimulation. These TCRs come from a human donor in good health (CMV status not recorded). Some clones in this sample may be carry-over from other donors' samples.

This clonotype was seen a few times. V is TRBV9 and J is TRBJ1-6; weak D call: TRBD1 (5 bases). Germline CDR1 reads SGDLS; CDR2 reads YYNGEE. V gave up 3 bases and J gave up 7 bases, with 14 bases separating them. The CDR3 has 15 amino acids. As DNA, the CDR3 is TGTGCCAGCAGCGACCGGGACCGTTTAAATTCACCCCTCCACTTT. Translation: CASSDRDRLNSPLHF.

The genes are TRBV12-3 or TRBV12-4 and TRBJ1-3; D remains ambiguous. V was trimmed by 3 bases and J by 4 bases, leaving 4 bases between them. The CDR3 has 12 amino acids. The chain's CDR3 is CASSFLGNTIYF. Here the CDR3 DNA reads TGTGCCAGCAGTTTTTTGGGAAACACCATATATTTT.

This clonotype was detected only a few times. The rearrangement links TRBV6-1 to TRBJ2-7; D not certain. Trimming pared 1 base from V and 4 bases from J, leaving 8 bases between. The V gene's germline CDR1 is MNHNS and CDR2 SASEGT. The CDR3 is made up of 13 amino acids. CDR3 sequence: CASSEDGRYEQYV. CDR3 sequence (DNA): TGTGCCAGCAGTGAAGACGGTAGGTACGAGCAGTACGTC.

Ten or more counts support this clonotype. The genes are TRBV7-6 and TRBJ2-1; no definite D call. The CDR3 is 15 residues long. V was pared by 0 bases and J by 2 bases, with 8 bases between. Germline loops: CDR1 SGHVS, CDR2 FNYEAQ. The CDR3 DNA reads TGTGCCAGCAGCTTAGCCTCCTCAACCTACAATGAGCAGTTCTTC. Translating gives CASSLASSTYNEQFF.

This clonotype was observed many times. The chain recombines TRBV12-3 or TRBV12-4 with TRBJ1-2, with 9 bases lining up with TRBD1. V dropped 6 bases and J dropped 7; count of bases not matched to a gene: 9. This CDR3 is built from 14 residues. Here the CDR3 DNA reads TGTGCCAGCAGGGGTGGGACAGGGAAAAGTGGCTACACCTTC. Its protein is CASRGGTGKSGYTF.

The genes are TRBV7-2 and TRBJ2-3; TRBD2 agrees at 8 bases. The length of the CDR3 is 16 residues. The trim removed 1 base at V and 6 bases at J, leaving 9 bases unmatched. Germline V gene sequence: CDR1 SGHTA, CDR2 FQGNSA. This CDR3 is CASSLVLAGEVDTQYF. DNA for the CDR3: TGTGCCAGCAGCTTAGTCCTAGCGGGCGAGGTTGATACGCAGTATTTT.

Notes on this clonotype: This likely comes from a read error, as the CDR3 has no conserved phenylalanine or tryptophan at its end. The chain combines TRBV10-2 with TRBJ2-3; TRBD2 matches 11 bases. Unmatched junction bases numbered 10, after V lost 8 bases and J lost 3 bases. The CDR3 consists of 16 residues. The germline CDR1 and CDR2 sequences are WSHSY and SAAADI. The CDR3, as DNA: TGCGCCAGCCCGCCCGGGACTAGCGGCTGGACAGATACGCAGTATTAT. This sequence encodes CASPPGTSGWTDTQYY.

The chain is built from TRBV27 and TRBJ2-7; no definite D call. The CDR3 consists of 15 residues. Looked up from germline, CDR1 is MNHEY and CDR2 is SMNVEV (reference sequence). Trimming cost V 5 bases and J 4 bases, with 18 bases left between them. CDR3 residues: CASSLTGVSVYEQYF. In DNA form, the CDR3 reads TGTGCCAGCAGTCTTACTGGGGTTTCAGTATACGAGCAGTACTTC.

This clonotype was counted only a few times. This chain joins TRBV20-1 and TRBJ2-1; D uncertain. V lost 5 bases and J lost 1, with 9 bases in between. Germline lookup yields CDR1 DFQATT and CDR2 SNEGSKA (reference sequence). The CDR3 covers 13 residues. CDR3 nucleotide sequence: TGCAGTGCTTCCCCGGAGTCCTACAATGAGCAGTTCTTC. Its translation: CSASPESYNEQFF.

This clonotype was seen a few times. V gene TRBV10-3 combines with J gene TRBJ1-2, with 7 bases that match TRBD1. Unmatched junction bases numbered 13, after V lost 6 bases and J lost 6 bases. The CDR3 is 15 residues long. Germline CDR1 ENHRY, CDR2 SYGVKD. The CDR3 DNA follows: TGTGCCATCAGCACTCGGACAGGTGAAATGGATGGCTACACCTTC. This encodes CAISTRTGEMDGYTF.